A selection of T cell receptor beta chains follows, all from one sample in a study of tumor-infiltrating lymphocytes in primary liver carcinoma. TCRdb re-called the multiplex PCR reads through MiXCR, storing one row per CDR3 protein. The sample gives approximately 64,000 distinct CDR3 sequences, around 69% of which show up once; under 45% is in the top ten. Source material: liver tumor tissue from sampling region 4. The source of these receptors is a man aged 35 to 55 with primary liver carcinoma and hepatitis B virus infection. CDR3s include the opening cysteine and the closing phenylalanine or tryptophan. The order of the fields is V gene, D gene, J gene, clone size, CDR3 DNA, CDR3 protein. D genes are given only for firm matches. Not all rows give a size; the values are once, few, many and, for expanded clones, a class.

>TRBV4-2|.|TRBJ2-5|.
TGTGCCAGCAGCCAAGTCATTCAAGAGACCCATTACTTC
CASSQVIQETHYF
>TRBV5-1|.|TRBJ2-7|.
TGCGCCAGAAGTTTGGGATCTGGACCAAACACCGAGCAGTACTTC
CARSLGSGPNTEQYF
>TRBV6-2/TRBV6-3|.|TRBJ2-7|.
TGTGCCAGCATGGCCAGGGCCTCCTACGAGCACTACTTC
CASMARASYEHYF
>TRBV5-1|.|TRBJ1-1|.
TGCGCCAGCAGCTTGGACGGCGGGATACCGAACACTGAAGCTTTCTTT
CASSLDGGIPNTEAFF
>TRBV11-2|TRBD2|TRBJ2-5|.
TGTGCCAGCAGCCCTAGCTCAATCCAGAGTACTGGGCGGGAGATCCAGTACTTC
CASSPSSIQSTGREIQYF
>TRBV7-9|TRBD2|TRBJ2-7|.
TGTGCCAGCAGCTTAGGTCCCGGGACTAGCGGGAGTCTCTATTACAAGCAGTACTTC
CASSLGPGTSGSLYYKQYF
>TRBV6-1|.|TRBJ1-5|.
TGTGCCAGCAGCGAAGTACGGACGGCAAATCAGCCCCAGCATTTT
CASSEVRTANQPQHF
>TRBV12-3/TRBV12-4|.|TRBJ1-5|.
TGTGCCAGCAGTTTACTGTATAGCAATCAGCCCCGGCATTTT
CASSLLYSNQPRHF
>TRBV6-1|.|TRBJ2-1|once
TGTGCCAGCAGTGTCAAACTGACGTACAATAAGCAGTTTTTC
CASSVKLTYNKQFF
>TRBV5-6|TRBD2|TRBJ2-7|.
TGTGCCGGCAGCTTCATGGCCAGCGGGACGTACGAGCAGTACTTC
CAGSFMASGTYEQYF
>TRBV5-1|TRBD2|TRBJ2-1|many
TGCGCCAGCAGCGCGGGACTAGCGGGGAACAATGAGCAGTTCTTC
CASSAGLAGNNEQFF
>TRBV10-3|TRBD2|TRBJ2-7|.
TGTGTCATCATCAAACGATCGGGACTAGCGGAAGGGTTCTCCTACGAGCAGTACTTC
CVIIKRSGLAEGFSYEQYF
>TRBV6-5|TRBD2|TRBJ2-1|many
TGTGCCAGCAGTCCCCGTACGGGGGGTGAGCAGTTCTTC
CASSPRTGGEQFF
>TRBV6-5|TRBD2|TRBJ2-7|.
TGTGCCAGCAGTCTGAGCGGGAGCTTCGACGAGCAGTACTTC
CASSLSGSFDEQYF
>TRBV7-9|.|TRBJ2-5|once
TGTGCCTACAGTATGGACCGGGCCGGCACCCAGTACTTC
CAYSMDRAGTQYF
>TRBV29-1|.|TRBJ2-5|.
TGCACTGTTGCCCTAAACAGGGGAGGAGAGACCCAGTACTTC
CTVALNRGGETQYF
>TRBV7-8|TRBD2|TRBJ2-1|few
TGTGCCAGCAGCTCCCTACCGGGACTAGCGGTCCAGTTCTTC
CASSSLPGLAVQFF
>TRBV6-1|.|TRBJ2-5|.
TGTGCCAGCAGTGAAGTTATTCTAACAAACCAAGAGACCCAGCACTTC
CASSEVILTNQETQHF
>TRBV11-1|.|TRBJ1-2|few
TGTGCCAGCGGCATATCTCAGGTCAACGACTATGGCTACACCTTC
CASGISQVNDYGYTF
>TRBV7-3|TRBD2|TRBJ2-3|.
TGTGCCAGCAGTTATAGCGGGGGCCGCACAGATACGCAGTATTTT
CASSYSGGRTDTQYF
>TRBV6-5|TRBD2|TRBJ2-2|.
TGTGTCATCAGTGTAAGGACTAGCGGGGGGAACACCGGGGAGCTGTTTTTT
CVISVRTSGGNTGELFF
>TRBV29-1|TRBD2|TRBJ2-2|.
TGCAGCGTTGGGACTAGCGCGGCGAACACCGAGCTGTTTTTT
CSVGTSAANTELFF
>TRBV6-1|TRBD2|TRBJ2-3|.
TGTGCCAGCAATGATCTAGCGGGAGGGGGAGATACGCAGTATTTT
CASNDLAGGGDTQYF
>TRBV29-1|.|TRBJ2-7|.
TGTAGCGTGACTTTATCCTCCTACGAGCAGTACTTC
CSVTLSSYEQYF
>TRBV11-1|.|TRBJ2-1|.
TGTGCCAGCAGCTTAGCGCGAGCAGGCTTTCGCGATGAGCAGTTCTTC
CASSLARAGFRDEQFF
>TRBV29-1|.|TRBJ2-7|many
TGCAGCGTTGCCCCGGGACTGGCCTCTGGAGAGCAGTACTTC
CSVAPGLASGEQYF
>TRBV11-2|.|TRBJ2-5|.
TGTGCCAGCAGCGGGGGGAGCTCCGGAGCAGAGACCCAGAACTTC
CASSGGSSGAETQNF
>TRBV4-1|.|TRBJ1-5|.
TGCGCCAGCAGACAACAAAAGACACTTTATAGCAATCAGCCCAAGCATTTT
CASRQQKTLYSNQPKHF
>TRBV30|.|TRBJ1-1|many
TGTGCCTGGAGCCTCTTCGAGGGGACTGAAGTTTTCTTT
CAWSLFEGTEVFF
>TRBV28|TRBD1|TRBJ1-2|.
TGTGCCAGCAGTGAGACAGGGGGCCTAATTGGCTACACCTTC
CASSETGGLIGYTF
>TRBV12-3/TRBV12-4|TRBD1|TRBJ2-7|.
TGTGCCACTAGTATGGGGACAGGGGAGTCCTACGAACAGTACTTC
CATSMGTGESYEQYF
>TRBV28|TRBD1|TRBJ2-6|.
TGTGCCAGCAGTCCCTTCCTCAGTAGGACAGGGGGAACACCTGGGGTCAACGTCCTGACTTTC
CASSPFLSRTGGTPGVNVLTF
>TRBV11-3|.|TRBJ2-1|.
TGTGACATCAGCTTAGGACGGGAGAAAAATGAGCAGTTCTTC
CDISLGREKNEQFF
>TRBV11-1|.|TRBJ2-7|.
TGTGCCAACAGCTCATCGCGGGACTCCTCCTACGAGCAGTACTTC
CANSSSRDSSYEQYF
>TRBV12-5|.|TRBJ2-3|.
TGTGCCAGTGGTTCCGAAGCGGGACATACAGATACGCAGTATTTT
CASGSEAGHTDTQYF
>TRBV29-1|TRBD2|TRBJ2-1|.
TGCAGCGTTGAAGGAACTAGCGGGGGGAATGAGCAGTTCTTC
CSVEGTSGGNEQFF
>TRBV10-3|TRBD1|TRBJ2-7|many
TGTGCCATCAGTGACAGGGGGAAGGAGGACGAGCAGTACTTC
CAISDRGKEDEQYF
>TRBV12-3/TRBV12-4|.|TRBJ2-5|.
TGTGCCAGCAGTTTAGTGGGGGTAGTGACCCAGTACTTC
CASSLVGVVTQYF
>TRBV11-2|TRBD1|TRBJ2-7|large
TGTGCCAGCAGGTCCCATTCTTCCGGGACAGCCTACGAGCAGTACTTC
CASRSHSSGTAYEQYF
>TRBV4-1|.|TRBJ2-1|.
TGCGCCAGCAGCCCGCTCGGTAATAACAACAGTGGGCAGTTCTTC
CASSPLGNNNSGQFF
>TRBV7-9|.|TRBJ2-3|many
TGTGCCAGCACCGGGCAGGGGATGTATTTGCAGTATTTT
CASTGQGMYLQYF
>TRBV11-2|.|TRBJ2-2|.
TGTGCCAGCAGCTTTGTGGGACCGGACACCGGGGAGCTGTTTTTT
CASSFVGPDTGELFF